This entry features one TCR beta chain sequence. Clones were sequenced by immunoSEQ multiplex PCR, and TCRdb holds only the in-frame ones, with some missing. Among 250,000 to 350,000 clones listed, roughly 90% were seen once. The data belong to a study of blood T cell repertoires in COVID-19. Participants were aged about 18 to 95 years, lived in 20 to 25 US areas, and enrolled virtually. This TCR was recovered from a woman in her fifties or sixties who had recovered from COVID-19. The source material was PBMCs or T cells enriched from blood (not recorded which).

The DNA for the CDR3 is TGTGCCAGCAGCAACTCGTACGGGGATCCGAATCAGCCCCAGCATTTT. This translates into CASSNSYGDPNQPQHF. V gene TRBV21-1 combines with J gene TRBJ1-5. TRBV21-1 is listed as a pseudogene. The CDR3 runs 16 residues.